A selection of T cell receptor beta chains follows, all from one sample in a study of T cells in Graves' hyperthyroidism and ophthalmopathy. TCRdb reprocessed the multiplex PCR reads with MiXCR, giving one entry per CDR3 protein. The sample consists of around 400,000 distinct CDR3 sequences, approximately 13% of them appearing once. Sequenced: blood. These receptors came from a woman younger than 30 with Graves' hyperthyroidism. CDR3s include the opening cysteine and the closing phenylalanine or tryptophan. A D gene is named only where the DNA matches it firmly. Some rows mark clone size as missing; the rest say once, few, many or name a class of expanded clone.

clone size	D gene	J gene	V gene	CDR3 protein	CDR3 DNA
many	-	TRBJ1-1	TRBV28	CASRLPLRGEAFF	TGTGCCAGCAGACTCCCACTGCGGGGTGAAGCTTTCTTT
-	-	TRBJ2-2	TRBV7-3	CASSSSLTGELFF	TGTGCCAGCAGCTCTAGCCTAACCGGGGAGCTGTTTTTT
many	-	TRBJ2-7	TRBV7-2	CASSLPRLDEQYF	TGTGCCAGCAGCTTACCCCGTTTAGACGAGCAGTACTTC
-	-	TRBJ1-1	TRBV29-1	CSVDRGARNTEAFF	TGCAGCGTTGATAGGGGGGCGAGGAATACTGAAGCTTTCTTT
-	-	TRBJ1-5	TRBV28	CASVGSNQPQHF	TGTGCCAGCGTGGGCAGCAATCAGCCCCAGCATTTT
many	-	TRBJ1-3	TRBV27	CASSVTGHPDVRSGNTIYF	TGTGCCAGCAGTGTAACGGGACACCCCGATGTGAGGTCTGGAAACACCATATATTTT
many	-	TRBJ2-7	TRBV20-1	CSARDRGTTRREQYF	TGCAGTGCTAGAGATAGGGGGACGACAAGGAGGGAGCAGTACTTC
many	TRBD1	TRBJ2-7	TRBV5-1	CASSVTGYSYEQYF	TGCGCCAGCAGCGTGACAGGGTACTCCTACGAGCAGTACTTC
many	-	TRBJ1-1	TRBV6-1	CASSEISEAFF	TGTGCCAGCAGTGAAATTTCTGAAGCTTTCTTT
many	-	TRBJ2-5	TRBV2	CASTSVRNEETQYF	TGTGCCAGCACCTCAGTGAGAAACGAAGAGACCCAGTACTTC
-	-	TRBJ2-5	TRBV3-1	CASSQGRPQNEETQYF	TGTGCCAGCAGCCAAGGCCGTCCCCAGAATGAGGAGACCCAGTACTTC
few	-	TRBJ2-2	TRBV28	CASSLPPQADWQGYYGGELFF	TGTGCCAGCAGTTTACCCCCCCAGGCGGATTGGCAGGGGTATTATGGCGGGGAGCTGTTTTTT
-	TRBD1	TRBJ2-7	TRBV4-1	CASSQVGDRGTYEQYF	TGCGCCAGCAGCCAAGTGGGGGACAGGGGAACCTACGAGCAGTACTTC
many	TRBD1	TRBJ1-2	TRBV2	CASRPGQEYYGYTF	TGTGCCAGCAGACCGGGACAGGAGTACTATGGCTACACCTTC
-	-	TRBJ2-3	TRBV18	CASSLGAPTDTQYF	TGTGCCAGCTCACTGGGGGCGCCCACAGATACGCAGTATTTT
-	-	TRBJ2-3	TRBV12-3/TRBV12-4	CASSLGTSHPSDTQYF	TGTGCCAGCAGTCTGGGGACAAGCCACCCGAGTGATACGCAGTATTTT
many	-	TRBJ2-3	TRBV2	CVGPKWGADTQYF	TGTGTCGGGCCCAAGTGGGGCGCAGATACGCAGTATTTT
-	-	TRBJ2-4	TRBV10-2	CASSVAGAKNIQYF	TGCGCCAGCAGTGTAGCAGGGGCCAAAAACATTCAGTACTTC
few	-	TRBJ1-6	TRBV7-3	CASSLGVSQVVSPLHF	TGTGCCAGCAGCTTAGGAGTTTCGCAAGTGGTTTCACCCCTCCACTTT
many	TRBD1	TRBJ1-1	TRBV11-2	CASSDGRQGNTEAFF	TGTGCCAGCAGTGATGGTCGACAGGGCAACACTGAAGCTTTCTTT
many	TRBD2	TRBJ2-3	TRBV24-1	CATSDLKRGPVTDTQYF	TGTGCCACCAGTGATTTGAAGCGGGGGCCGGTGACAGATACGCAGTATTTT
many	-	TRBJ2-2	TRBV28	CASSWGSNTGELFF	TGTGCCAGCAGTTGGGGGTCGAACACCGGGGAGCTGTTTTTT
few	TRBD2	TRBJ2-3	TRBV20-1	CSAETGTSATDTQYF	TGCAGTGCAGAAACCGGGACTAGCGCCACAGATACGCAGTATTTT
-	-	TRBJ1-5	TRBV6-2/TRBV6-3	CASRAGNQVSSPYSNQPQHF	TGTGCCAGCAGGGCGGGAAACCAGGTTTCTTCGCCATATAGCAATCAGCCCCAGCATTTT
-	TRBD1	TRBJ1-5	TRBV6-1	CASRARQGANNQPQHF	TGTGCCAGCAGGGCAAGACAGGGGGCCAACAATCAGCCCCAGCATTTT
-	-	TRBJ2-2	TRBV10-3	CAISLRKGNTGELFF	TGTGCCATCAGTCTCAGGAAGGGAAACACCGGGGAGCTGTTTTTT
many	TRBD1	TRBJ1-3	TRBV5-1	CASRAGTGLRTPGNTIYF	TGCGCCAGCAGGGCCGGGACAGGGCTCAGGACGCCTGGAAACACCATATATTTT
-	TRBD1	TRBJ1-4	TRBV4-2	CASSQDSGTGHEKLFF	TGTGCCAGCAGCCAAGATTCGGGGACAGGCCATGAAAAACTGTTTTTT
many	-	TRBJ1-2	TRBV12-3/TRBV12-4	CASSLPGQIYGYTF	TGTGCCAGCAGTTTACCCGGACAAATCTATGGCTACACCTTC
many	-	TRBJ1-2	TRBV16	CASSQSGTRNYGYTF	TGTGCCAGCAGCCAATCGGGCACCAGGAACTATGGCTACACCTTC
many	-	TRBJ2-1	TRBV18	CASSSGANYNEQFF	TGTGCCAGCTCCTCGGGGGCTAACTACAATGAGCAGTTCTTC
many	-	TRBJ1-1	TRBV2	CASSGGVGAFF	TGTGCCAGCAGTGGGGGGGTTGGAGCTTTCTTT
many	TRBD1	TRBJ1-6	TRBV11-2	CASSPARTGGDAYNSPLHF	TGTGCCAGCAGCCCCGCGAGGACAGGGGGCGACGCCTATAATTCACCCCTCCACTTT
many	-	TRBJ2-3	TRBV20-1	CSATPFLLTDTQYF	TGCAGTGCTACCCCCTTCCTTTTGACAGATACGCAGTATTTT
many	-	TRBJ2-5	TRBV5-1	CASSSNGFQETQYF	TGCGCCAGCAGCTCGAATGGATTTCAAGAGACCCAGTACTTC
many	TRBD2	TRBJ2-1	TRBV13	CASSAVGAGGLNEQFF	TGTGCCAGCAGCGCCGTGGGAGCGGGGGGGCTGAATGAGCAGTTCTTC
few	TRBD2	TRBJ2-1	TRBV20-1	CSAIFREGLFNEQFF	TGCAGTGCTATCTTCCGGGAGGGCCTTTTCAATGAGCAGTTCTTC
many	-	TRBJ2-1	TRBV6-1	CASSEADWSEHEQFF	TGTGCCAGCAGTGAAGCCGATTGGAGTGAGCATGAGCAGTTCTTC
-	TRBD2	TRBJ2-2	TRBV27	CASSPLIAGAYRELFF	TGTGCCAGCAGTCCATTAATAGCGGGAGCTTACCGGGAGCTGTTTTTT
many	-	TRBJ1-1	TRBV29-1	CSVEDPGNTEAFF	TGCAGCGTTGAAGACCCAGGGAACACTGAAGCTTTCTTT
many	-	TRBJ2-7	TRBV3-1	CASSQEGWSYEQYF	TGTGCCAGCAGCCAAGAAGGCTGGAGCTACGAGCAGTACTTC
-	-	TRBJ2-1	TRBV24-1	CATSEGRDEQFF	TGTGCCACCAGTGAAGGGCGGGATGAGCAGTTCTTC
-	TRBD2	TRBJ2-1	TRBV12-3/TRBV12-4	CASRTTSGRHNEQFF	TGTGCCAGCAGAACGACTAGCGGGAGACACAATGAGCAGTTCTTC
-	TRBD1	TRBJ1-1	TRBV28	CASSFLRTGDSFF	TGTGCCAGCAGTTTCCTCAGGACAGGGGATTCTTTCTTT
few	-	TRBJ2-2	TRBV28	CASSFLLYVGPRNTGELFF	TGTGCCAGCAGTTTCTTGCTCTACGTAGGACCCAGGAACACCGGGGAGCTGTTTTTT
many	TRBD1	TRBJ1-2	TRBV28	CASSLSQGAANYGYTF	TGTGCCAGCAGTTTATCTCAGGGGGCTGCTAACTATGGCTACACCTTC